The 15 T cell receptor beta chains listed next were all sequenced from one sample in a study of blood T cells in healthy people across ages (dated by TCRdb to about 2015). The protocol used for the library was 5' RACE. The data were produced on an Illumina HiSeq 2500. The second PCR ran for about 6 to 12 cycles and used a J-beta primer mix along with a sample-barcoded 5' primer. TCRdb passed the public sequencing reads through fastp at Q25 and MiXCR, retaining productive beta sequences. All rows with the same CDR3 protein become a single entry with the most common DNA and genes. Counted in this sample were approximately 1,100,000 distinct CDR3 sequences; 35% to 50% of them appeared once. Approximately 17% of the sample lies in the top ten. What was sequenced was blood. The receptors were sampled from an older woman in good health.

The V gene is TRBV11-2, the J gene TRBJ2-3; TRBD1 might be the D (5 bases). V lost 3 bases to trimming and J lost 1 base, with 20 bases between them. This CDR3 is 18 amino acids long. In germline, CDR1 is SGHAT, CDR2 FQNNGV. The CDR3 sequence is CASSFPPKPRARTDTQYF. DNA for the CDR3: TGTGCCAGCAGCTTCCCACCTAAACCCAGGGCACGCACAGATACGCAGTATTTT.

The chain joins TRBV30 to TRBJ1-2; D remains ambiguous. The CDR3 contains 12 residues. Germline CDR1 GTSNPN, CDR2 SVGIG (reference sequence). V gave up 2 bases and J gave up 4 bases, with 8 bases separating them. CDR3 loop: CAWSYLSYGYTF. In DNA form, the CDR3 reads TGTGCCTGGAGTTACCTAAGCTATGGCTACACCTTC.

This clonotype was detected only a few times. V is TRBV14 and J is TRBJ2-5, with 7 bases fitting TRBD2. CDR3 length: 17 amino acids. The germline V gene encodes CDR1 SGHDN and CDR2 FVKESK. V shed 1 base, J shed 2 bases, and the junction held 10 bases outside the gene matches. The CDR3 coding sequence is TGTGCCAGCAGCCAAGCCCCGCCTAGCGGCTTGCAAGAGACCCAGTACTTC. Translating it yields CASSQAPPSGLQETQYF.

The rearrangement uses TRBV10-1 and TRBJ2-3; TRBD1 or TRBD2 may be the D gene (5 bases each). Trimming took off 3 bases at V and 6 bases at J, with 7 bases between the two ends. CDR3 length: 12 residues. Germline lookup yields CDR1 WNHNN and CDR2 SYGVQD (reference sequence). CDR3 DNA: TGCGCCAGCAGTGACAGGGAGGATACGCAGTATTTT. Residues: CASSDREDTQYF.

This chain links TRBV7-2 with TRBJ1-1, with 7 bases matching TRBD1. This CDR3 is 12 amino acids long. Germline trimming cut 7 bases from V and 4 bases from J; bases unmatched to any gene: 3. Germline V CDR1 and CDR2: SGHTA, FQGNSA. CDR3 loop: CASTPGGTEAFF. In nucleotides, the CDR3 is TGTGCCAGCACCCCAGGGGGCACTGAAGCTTTCTTT.

The chain joins TRBV7-9 to TRBJ2-7; D is undetermined. This CDR3 contains 17 residues. CDR1 and CDR2 (germline): SEHNR, FQNEAQ (reference sequence). V dropped 1 base and J dropped 0 bases, with 16 bases sitting between them. CDR3 loop: CASSLGLEAQSSYEQYF. CDR3 sequence (DNA): TGTGCCAGCAGCTTAGGACTTGAGGCACAGTCCTCCTACGAGCAGTACTTC.

The rearrangement links TRBV5-1 to TRBJ2-7; 11 nucleotides match TRBD2. This CDR3 comprises 16 residues. Trimming cost V 4 bases and J 4 bases; bases outside gene matches: 10. Germline V gene lookup returns CDR1 SGHRS and CDR2 YFSETQ. The CDR3 region is CASSTGTSGVRYEQYF. DNA for the CDR3: TGCGCCAGCAGCACCGGGACTAGCGGTGTAAGGTACGAGCAGTACTTC. The full variable domain, completed using reference TRBV5-1 and TRBJ2-7, is KAGVTQTPRYLIKTRGQQVTLSCSPISGHRSVSWYQQTPGQGLQFLFEYFSETQRNKGNFPGRFSGRQFSNSRSEMNVSTLELGDSALYLCASSTGTSGVRYEQYFGPGTRLTVT.

V gene TRBV7-9 combines with J gene TRBJ2-1; a weak D match, TRBD2 (6 bases). The tail of the sequence fits TRBJ2-7 better, so the J call may be wrong. CDR1 is SEHNR, CDR2 FQNEAQ, per germline (reference sequence). CDR3 length: 14 residues. The CDR3 spells CASSADYDYNEQYF. The CDR3 DNA sequence: TGTGCCAGCAGCGCGGACTATGATTACAATGAGCAGTACTTC.

The chain combines TRBV10-3 with TRBJ2-4; D not certain. TRBJ2-7 matches the DNA end more closely, so the J call is doubtful. The V gene's germline CDR1 is ENHRY and CDR2 SYGVKD. The CDR3 loop spans 12 amino acids. This CDR3 is CAISASPGEQYF. The CDR3 coding sequence is TGTGCCATCAGTGCTAGTCCAGGCGAGCAGTACTTC.

This clonotype was found many times. The V call is TRBV6-2 or TRBV6-3, the J call TRBJ2-1; D remains ambiguous. V was clipped by 7 bases and J by 5 bases, with 18 bases between them. The CDR3 contains 15 residues. Germline-derived CDR1 and CDR2 are MNHEY and SVGEGT. DNA for the CDR3: TGTGCCAGCAAATCCCAGACAACCCCAAACAATGAGCAGTTCTTC. It is translated as CASKSQTTPNNEQFF.

The chain joins TRBV20-1 to TRBJ2-4; 10 bases line up with TRBD2. The J call may not be correct, given that the DNA end is closer to TRBJ2-7. CDR1 DFQATT and CDR2 SNEGSKA come from the germline V gene (reference sequence). The CDR3 has 15 amino acids. CDR3 nucleotides: TGCAGTGCTAGCCTTCTAGCGGGAGACCCCAACGAGCAGTACTTC. Its translation: CSASLLAGDPNEQYF.

The genes are TRBV7-3 and TRBJ2-1; 7 positions match TRBD1. From germline, CDR1 is SGHTA and CDR2 FQGTGA. Trimming removed 5 bases from V and 6 bases from J; junction bases left unmatched: 16. This CDR3 region has 17 residues. The DNA for the CDR3 is TGTGCCAGCAGCCAATCACGGACAGGACCTCGTGGCAATGAGCAGTTCTTC. Amino acid sequence: CASSQSRTGPRGNEQFF.

The chain is built from TRBV6-2 or TRBV6-3 and TRBJ2-7, with TRBD1 matching 10 bases. This CDR3 has 15 amino acids. CDR1 and CDR2 from the germline V gene are MNHEY and SVGEGT. J was trimmed by 7 bases and V by 6 bases; bases with no gene match: 12. The CDR3 reads CASRSGTGVYNEQYF. DNA for the CDR3: TGTGCCAGCAGATCCGGGACAGGGGTGTACAATGAGCAGTACTTC.

This clonotype appeared a few times. The chain is built from TRBV20-1 and TRBJ2-1; 9 nucleotides align to TRBD2. This CDR3 spans 18 amino acids. Germline loops: CDR1 DFQATT, CDR2 SNEGSKA (reference sequence). The ends lost 3 bases at V and 4 bases at J; junction bases unmatched: 16. CDR3 in amino acids: CSASFRTSDSKKYNEQFF. In DNA, the CDR3 is TGCAGTGCTAGTTTCAGGACTAGCGACTCAAAAAAGTACAATGAGCAGTTCTTC.

This rearrangement joins TRBV25-1 to TRBJ2-7; D gene uncertain. The CDR3 sequence is 10 residues long. Germline assignment: CDR1 MGHDK and CDR2 SYGVNS. With 4 bases removed from V and 6 bases from J, the gap between germline ends came to 4 bases. CDR3 sequence: CASSGLEQYF. The CDR3 coding sequence is TGTGCCAGCAGTGGGCTCGAGCAGTACTTC.